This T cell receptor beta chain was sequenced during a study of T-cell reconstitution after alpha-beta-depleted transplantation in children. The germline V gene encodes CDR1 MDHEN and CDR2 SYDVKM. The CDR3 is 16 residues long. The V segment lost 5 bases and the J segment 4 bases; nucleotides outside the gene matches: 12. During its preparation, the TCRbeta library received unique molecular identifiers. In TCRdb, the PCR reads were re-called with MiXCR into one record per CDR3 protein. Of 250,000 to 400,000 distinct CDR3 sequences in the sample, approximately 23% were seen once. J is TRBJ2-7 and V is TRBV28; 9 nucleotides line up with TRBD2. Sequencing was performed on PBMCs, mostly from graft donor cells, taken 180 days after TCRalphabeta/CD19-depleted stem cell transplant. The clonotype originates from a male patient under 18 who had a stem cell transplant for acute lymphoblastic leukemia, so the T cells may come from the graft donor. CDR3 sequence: CASSNDASGKGYEQYF. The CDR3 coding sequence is TGTGCCAGCAGTAACGACGCTAGCGGGAAAGGGTACGAGCAGTACTTC.